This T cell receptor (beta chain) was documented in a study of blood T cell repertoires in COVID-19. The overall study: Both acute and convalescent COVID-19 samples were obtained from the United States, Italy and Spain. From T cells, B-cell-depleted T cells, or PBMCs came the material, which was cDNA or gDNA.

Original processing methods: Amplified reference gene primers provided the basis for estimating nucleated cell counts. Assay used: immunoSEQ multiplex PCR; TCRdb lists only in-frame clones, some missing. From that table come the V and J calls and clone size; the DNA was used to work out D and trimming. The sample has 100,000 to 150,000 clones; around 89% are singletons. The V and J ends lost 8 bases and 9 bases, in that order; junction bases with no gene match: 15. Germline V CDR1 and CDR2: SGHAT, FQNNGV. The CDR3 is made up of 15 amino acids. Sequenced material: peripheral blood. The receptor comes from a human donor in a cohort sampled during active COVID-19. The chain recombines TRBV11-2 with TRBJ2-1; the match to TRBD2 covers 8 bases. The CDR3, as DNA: TGTGCCAGCGTCCCTCGAACGGGAGGGCCTGGTGAGCAGTTCTTC. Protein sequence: CASVPRTGGPGEQFF.